This T cell receptor beta chain was found in a study of human T cells and chemical hapten exposure. In the study overall: From small differences in pooled library volume came most of the variation in per-sample TCR yields.

On this clonotype itself: No antigen is known for it.

Separate cDNA molecules received unique molecular identifiers, which the library attached to them. MiXCR, applied by TCRdb to the RACE reads, yields one record per CDR3 protein. The table includes about 70,000 distinct CDR3 sequences, 7.5% to 9.5% detected once. The length of the CDR3 is 17 residues. Germline CDR1 KGHDR, CDR2 SFDVKD. V was shortened by 2 bases and J by 6 bases, with 18 bases between the two germline ends. As for time point: patch test 2, 6 weeks after DPC sensitization. Sample treatment: therapeutic diphenylcyclopropenone sensitization with weekly scalp DPC. Findings and limits, study-wide: PT1 expanded TCR counts correlated positively with patch test score. TCRs whose frequency exceeded 1 in 1000 remained the same following DPC sensitization.

The receptor comes from a woman between 50 and 59 years old with alopecia areata. Some clones in this sample may be carry-over from other donors' samples. Material: whole blood, obtained in connection with sensitization to the hapten diphenylcyclopropenone (DPC). The chain is built from TRBV24-1 and TRBJ2-2, with D possibly being TRBD1 (7 bases). The CDR3 DNA reads TGTGCCACCAGTGATTCCCGACAGGGAGGCTGGGCCGGGGAGCTGTTTTTT. It yields the protein CATSDSRQGGWAGELFF.